The clone carrying this T cell receptor beta chain was seen a handful of times. This CDR3 spans 13 amino acids. Trimming took 1 base from V and 11 from J, leaving 11 bases between them. Germline lookup yields CDR1 MGHRA and CDR2 YSYEKL. This entry is derived from a study of cytomegalovirus exposure and HLA in healthy donors. PCR amplification relied on 60 Vbeta primers (plus 13 Jbeta primers). Profiling relied on immunoSEQ multiplex PCR, and the TCRdb table lists in-frame clones only, not all of them. The table has 80,000 to 100,000 clones, 77% seen once. This TCR was sampled from a middle-aged man in good health and CMV-seropositive. Sequencing was carried out using PBMCs. This chain uses TRBV4-1 with TRBJ1-4; TRBD1 is a possible D gene (5 bases). Here the CDR3 DNA reads TGCGCCAGCAGCCAAGGGCAGGGTTATAAACTGTTTTTT. Its protein product is CASSQGQGYKLFF.